This TCR beta chain was sequenced for a study of blood T cell repertoires in COVID-19. Only in-frame clones appear in the TCRdb table, and some are missing; sequencing was by immunoSEQ multiplex PCR. This sample has about 280,000 clones, with 88% found just once. After removal of 10 bases from V and 6 bases from J, the junction contained 11 bases not matched to a gene. Germline-derived CDR1 and CDR2 are MDHEN and SYDVKM. The CDR3 loop spans 13 amino acids. The sample holds one count of this clone. Sequenced material: PBMCs or T cells enriched from blood (not recorded which). This chain joins TRBV28 and TRBJ2-7; TRBD2 agrees at 8 bases. This TCR was sampled from a woman in her thirties who had recovered from COVID-19. The CDR3 loop reads CATLPAGVSEQYF. The DNA of the CDR3 is TGTGCCACCCTCCCAGCGGGAGTAAGCGAGCAGTACTTC. Full variable domain (outside the CDR3, taken from reference TRBV28 and TRBJ2-7): DVKVTQSSRYLVKRTGEKVFLECVQDMDHENMFWYRQDPGLGLRLIYFSYDVKMKEKGDIPEGYSVSREKKERFSLILESASTNQTSMYLCATLPAGVSEQYFGPGTRLTVT.